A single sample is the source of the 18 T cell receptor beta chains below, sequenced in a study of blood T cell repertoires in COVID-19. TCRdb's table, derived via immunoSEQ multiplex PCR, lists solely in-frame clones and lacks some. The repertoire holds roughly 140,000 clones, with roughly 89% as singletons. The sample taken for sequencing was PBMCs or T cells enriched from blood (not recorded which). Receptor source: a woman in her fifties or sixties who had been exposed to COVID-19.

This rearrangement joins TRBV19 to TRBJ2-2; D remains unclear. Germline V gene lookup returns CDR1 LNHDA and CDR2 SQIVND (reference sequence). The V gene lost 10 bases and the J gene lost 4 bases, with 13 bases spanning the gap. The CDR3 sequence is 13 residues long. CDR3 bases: TGTGCCACTAGAATTAGGAGCACCGGGGAGCTGTTTTTT. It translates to CATRIRSTGELFF. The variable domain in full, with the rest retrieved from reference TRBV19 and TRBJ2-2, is DGGITQSPKYLFRKEGQNVTLSCEQNLNHDAMYWYRQDPGQGLRLIYYSQIVNDFQKGDIAEGYSVSREKKESFPLTVTSAQKNPTAFYLCATRIRSTGELFFGEGSRLTVL.

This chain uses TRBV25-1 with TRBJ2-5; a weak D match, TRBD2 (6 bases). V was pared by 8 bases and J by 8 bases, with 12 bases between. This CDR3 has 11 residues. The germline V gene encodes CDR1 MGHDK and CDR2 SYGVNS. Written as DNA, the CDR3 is TGTGCCAGCGGGACTCGAGGTACCCAGTACTTC. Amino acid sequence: CASGTRGTQYF. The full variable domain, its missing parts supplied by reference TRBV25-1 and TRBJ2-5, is EADIYQTPRYLVIGTGKKITLECSQTMGHDKMYWYQQDPGMELHLIHYSYGVNSTEKGDLSSESTVSRIRTEHFPLTLESARPSHTSQYLCASGTRGTQYFGPGTRLLVL.

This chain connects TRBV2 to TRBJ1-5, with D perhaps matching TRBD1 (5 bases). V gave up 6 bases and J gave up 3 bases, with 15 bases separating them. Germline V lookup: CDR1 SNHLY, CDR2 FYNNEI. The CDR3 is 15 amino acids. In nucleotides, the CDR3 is TGTGCCAGCAGGCGTCGGCAGGGCGCCAATCAGCCCCAGCATTTT. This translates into CASRRRQGANQPQHF.

The CDR3 sequence is CASSSNTGELFF. DNA for the CDR3: TGTGCCAGCAGTTCAAACACCGGGGAGCTGTTTTTT. The genes are TRBV27 and TRBJ2-2; D gene ambiguous. The CDR3 runs to 12 residues. V was trimmed by 4 bases and J by 2 bases, leaving 2 bases between them. From germline, CDR1 is MNHEY and CDR2 SMNVEV (reference sequence).

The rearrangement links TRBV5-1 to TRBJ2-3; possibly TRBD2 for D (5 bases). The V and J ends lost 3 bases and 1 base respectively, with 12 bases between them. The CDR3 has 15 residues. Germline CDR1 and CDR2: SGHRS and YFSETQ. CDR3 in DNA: TGCGCCAGCAGCTCGAACGACTACCGCACAGATACGCAGTATTTT. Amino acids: CASSSNDYRTDTQYF.

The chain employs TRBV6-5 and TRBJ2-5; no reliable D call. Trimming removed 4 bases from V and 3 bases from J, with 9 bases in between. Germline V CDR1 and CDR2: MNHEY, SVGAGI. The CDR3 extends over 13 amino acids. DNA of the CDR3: TGTGCCAGCAGTTTCCACACCGAAGAGACCCAGTACTTC. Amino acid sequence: CASSFHTEETQYF.

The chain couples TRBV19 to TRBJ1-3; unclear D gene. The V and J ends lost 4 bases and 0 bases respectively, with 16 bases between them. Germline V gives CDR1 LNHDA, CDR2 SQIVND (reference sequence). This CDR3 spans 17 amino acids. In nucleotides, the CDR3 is TGTGCCAGTAGTACCCCGCTCCTCGACTCCTCTGGAAACACCATATATTTT. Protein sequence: CASSTPLLDSSGNTIYF.

Here the CDR3 DNA reads TGTGCCAGCAGCCAAGGAACAGGCACAGATACGCAGTATTTT. It is translated as CASSQGTGTDTQYF. This chain uses TRBV3-1 (or the pseudogene TRBV3-2) with TRBJ2-3, with D unclear. The V gene lost 1 base and the J gene lost 1 base, with 6 bases spanning the gap. This CDR3 has 14 residues. Per germline, CDR1 LGHDT and CDR2 YNNKEL (reference sequence).

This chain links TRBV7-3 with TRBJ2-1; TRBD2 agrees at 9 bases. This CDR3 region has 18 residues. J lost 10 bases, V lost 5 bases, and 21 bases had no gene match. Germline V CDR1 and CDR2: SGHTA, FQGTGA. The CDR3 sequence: CASSRSPVSAGGPREQFF. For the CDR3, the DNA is TGTGCCAGCAGCCGATCCCCAGTTTCGGCGGGGGGGCCACGGGAGCAGTTCTTC.

The CDR3 is CASSLREGGTDTQYF. The CDR3 region has the DNA TGTGCCAGCAGCTTGCGGGAGGGAGGTACAGATACGCAGTATTTT. V gene TRBV7-2 combines with J gene TRBJ2-3; 9 bases map to TRBD2. With 3 bases clipped from V and 3 bases from J, the junction kept 4 bases outside the gene matches. The length of the CDR3 is 15 residues. CDR1 and CDR2 from the germline V gene are SGHTA and FQGNSA.

CDR3 sequence reads: CASSRTRIAGAYEQYF. CDR3 bases: TGTGCCAGTAGCCGAACCCGTATAGCGGGAGCCTACGAGCAGTACTTC. This rearrangement joins TRBV19 to TRBJ2-7, with 9 bases matching TRBD2. V was clipped by 6 bases and J by 2 bases; unmatched bases: 11. The germline CDR1 and CDR2 sequences are LNHDA and SQIVND (reference sequence). This CDR3 is built from 16 residues. The full variable domain, its missing parts supplied by reference TRBV19 and TRBJ2-7, is DGGITQSPKYLFRKEGQNVTLSCEQNLNHDAMYWYRQDPGQGLRLIYYSQIVNDFQKGDIAEGYSVSREKKESFPLTVTSAQKNPTAFYLCASSRTRIAGAYEQYFGPGTRLTVT.

The DNA for the CDR3 is TGTGCCAGCAGTTACTCCCGGACAGGGGGCGCGGGCGGCTACACCTTC. Protein: CASSYSRTGGAGGYTF. This chain links TRBV6-2 or TRBV6-3 with TRBJ1-2; the match to TRBD1 covers 11 bases. This CDR3 has 16 amino acids. Trimming at V came to 0 bases and at J to 8 bases, leaving 8 bases not matched to a gene. Germline loops: CDR1 MNHEY, CDR2 SVGEGT.

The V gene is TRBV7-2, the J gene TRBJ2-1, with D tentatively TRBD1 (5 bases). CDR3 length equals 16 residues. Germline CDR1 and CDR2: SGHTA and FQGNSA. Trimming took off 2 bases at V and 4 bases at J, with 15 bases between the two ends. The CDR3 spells CASSLTPGPPYNEQFF. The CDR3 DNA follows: TGTGCCAGCAGCTTAACCCCAGGGCCTCCTTACAATGAGCAGTTCTTC.

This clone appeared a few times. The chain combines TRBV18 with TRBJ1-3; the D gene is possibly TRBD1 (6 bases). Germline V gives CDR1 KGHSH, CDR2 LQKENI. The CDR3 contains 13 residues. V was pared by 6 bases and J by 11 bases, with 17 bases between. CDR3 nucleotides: TGTGCCAGCTCTCGGGACACCGGTGGCTCCATATATTTT. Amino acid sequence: CASSRDTGGSIYF. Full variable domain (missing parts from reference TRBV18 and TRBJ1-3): NAGVMQNPRHLVRRRGQEARLRCSPMKGHSHVYWYRQLPEEGLKFMVYLQKENIIDESGMPKERFSAEFPKEGPSILRIQQVVRGDSAAYFCASSRDTGGSIYFGEGSWLTVV.

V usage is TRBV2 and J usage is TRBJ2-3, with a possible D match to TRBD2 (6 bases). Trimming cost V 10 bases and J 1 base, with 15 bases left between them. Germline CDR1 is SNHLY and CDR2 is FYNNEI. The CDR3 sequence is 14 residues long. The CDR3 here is CATVGGRGTDTQYF. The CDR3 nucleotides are TGTGCCACCGTTGGAGGGCGGGGCACAGATACGCAGTATTTT.

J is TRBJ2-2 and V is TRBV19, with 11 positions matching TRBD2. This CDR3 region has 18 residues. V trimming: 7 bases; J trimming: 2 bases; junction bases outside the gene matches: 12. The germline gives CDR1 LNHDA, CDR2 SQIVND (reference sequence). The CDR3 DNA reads TGTGCCAGTACCTTGGGACTAGCGGAGGCCTTTAACACCGGGGAGCTGTTTTTT. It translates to CASTLGLAEAFNTGELFF.

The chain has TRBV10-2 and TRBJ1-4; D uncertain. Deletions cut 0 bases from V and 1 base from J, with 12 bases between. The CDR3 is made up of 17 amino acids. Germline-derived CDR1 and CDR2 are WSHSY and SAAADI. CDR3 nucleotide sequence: TGCGCCAGCAGTGAGTCCTCCTCCTTATTAACTAATGAAAAACTGTTTTTT. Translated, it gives CASSESSSLLTNEKLFF.

The CDR3 spells CSVDRAEAFF. CDR3 coding DNA: TGCAGCGTCGACAGGGCTGAAGCTTTCTTT. The rearrangement uses TRBV29-1 and TRBJ1-1, with 7 bases that match TRBD1. Germline assignment: CDR1 SQVTM and CDR2 ANQGSEA. The junction had 1 base not matched to a gene; V was cut back by 6 bases and J by 6 bases. CDR3 length equals 10 residues. The full variable domain, rest sourced from reference TRBV29-1 and TRBJ1-1, is SAVISQKPSRDICQRGTSLTIQCQVDSQVTMMFWYRQQPGQSLTLIATANQGSEATYESGFVIDKFPISRPNLTFSTLTVSNMSPEDSSIYLCSVDRAEAFFGQGTRLTVV.